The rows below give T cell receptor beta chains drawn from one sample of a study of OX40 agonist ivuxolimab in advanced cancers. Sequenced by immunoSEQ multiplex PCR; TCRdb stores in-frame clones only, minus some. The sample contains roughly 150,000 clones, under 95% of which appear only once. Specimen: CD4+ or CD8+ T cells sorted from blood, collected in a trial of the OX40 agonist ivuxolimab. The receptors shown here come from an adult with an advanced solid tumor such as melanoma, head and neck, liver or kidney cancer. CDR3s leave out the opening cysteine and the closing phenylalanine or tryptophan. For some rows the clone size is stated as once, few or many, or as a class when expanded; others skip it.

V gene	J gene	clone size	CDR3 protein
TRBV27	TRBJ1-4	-	ASSQLQGGTNEKLF
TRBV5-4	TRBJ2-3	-	ASSSDLFTDTQY
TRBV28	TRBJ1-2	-	ASSPGISGYT
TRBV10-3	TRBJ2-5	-	AIRASSRGETQY
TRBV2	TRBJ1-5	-	ASSEARSYSNQPQH
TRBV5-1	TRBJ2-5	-	ASRKRQGGETQY
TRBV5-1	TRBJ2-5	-	ASSRPIAGDQETQY
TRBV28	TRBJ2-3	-	ASSLGKTSGHY
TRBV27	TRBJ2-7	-	ASRPLAGGYEQY
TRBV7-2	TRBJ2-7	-	ASSAHDRMKNEQY
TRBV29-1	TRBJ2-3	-	SVATGGSTDTQY
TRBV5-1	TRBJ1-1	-	ASSIGQGNTEAF
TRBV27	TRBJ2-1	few	ASSLSGGRDEQF
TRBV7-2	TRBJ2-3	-	ASSLWGISTDTQY
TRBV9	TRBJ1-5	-	ASTAGQGRDQPQH
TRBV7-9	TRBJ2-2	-	ASSFPTPGELF
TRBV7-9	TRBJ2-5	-	ASSLVAETQY
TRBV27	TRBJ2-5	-	ASSLLGTSAQETQY
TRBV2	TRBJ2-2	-	ASSERGPGELF
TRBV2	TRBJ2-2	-	GLGGVGGELF
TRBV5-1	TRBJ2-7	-	ASSSGTGYEQY